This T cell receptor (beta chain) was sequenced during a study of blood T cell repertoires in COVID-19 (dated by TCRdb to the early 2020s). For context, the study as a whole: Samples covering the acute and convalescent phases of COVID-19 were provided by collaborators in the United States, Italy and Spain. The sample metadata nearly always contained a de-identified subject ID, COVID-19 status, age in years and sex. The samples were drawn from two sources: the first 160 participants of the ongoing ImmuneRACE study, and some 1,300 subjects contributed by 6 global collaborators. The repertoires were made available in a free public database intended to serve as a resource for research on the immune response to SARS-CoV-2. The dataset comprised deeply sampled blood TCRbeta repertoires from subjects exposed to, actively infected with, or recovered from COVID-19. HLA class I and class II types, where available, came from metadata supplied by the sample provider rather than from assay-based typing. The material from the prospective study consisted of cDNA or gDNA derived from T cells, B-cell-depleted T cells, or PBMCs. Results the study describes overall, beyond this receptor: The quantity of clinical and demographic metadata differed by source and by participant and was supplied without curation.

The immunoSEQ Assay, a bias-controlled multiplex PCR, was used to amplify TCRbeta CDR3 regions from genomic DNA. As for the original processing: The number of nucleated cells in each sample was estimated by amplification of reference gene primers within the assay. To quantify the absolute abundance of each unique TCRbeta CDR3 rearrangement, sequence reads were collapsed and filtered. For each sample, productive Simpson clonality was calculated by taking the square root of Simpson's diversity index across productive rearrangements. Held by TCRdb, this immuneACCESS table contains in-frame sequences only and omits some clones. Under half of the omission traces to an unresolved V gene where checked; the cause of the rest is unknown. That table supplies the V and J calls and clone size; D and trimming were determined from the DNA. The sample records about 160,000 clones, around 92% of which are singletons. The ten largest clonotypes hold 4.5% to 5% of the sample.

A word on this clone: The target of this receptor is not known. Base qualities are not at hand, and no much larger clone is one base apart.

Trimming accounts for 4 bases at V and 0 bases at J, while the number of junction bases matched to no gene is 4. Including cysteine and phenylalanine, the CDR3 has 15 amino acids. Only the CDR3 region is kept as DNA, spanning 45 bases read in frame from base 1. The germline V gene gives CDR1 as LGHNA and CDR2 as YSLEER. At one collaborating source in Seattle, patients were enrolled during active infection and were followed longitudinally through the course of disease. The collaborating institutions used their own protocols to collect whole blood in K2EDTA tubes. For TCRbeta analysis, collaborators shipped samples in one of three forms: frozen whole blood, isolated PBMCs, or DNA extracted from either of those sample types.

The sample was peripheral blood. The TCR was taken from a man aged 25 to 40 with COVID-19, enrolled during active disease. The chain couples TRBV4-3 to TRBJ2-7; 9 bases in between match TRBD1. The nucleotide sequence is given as TGCGCCAGCAGCCCAGGGACAGGGAACTCCTACGAGCAGTACTTC. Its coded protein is CASSPGTGNSYEQYF.